This T cell receptor (beta chain) was sequenced in a study of blood T cell repertoires in COVID-19. The CDR3 covers 15 residues. CDR1 SGHRS and CDR2 YFSETQ come from the germline V gene. V shed 0 bases and J 6 bases; nucleotides not matched to a gene: 8. The data were produced by immunoSEQ multiplex PCR, yet TCRdb's version contains in-frame clones alone and is incomplete. This sample has about 520,000 clones, with 80% to 90% found just once. Specimen: peripheral blood. The chain links TRBV5-1 to TRBJ2-7; 8 bases are shared with TRBD2. The receptor's source is a human donor in a cohort sampled during active COVID-19. CDR3 sequence: CASSLEPGGSTEQYF. For the CDR3, the DNA is TGCGCCAGCAGCTTGGAACCGGGGGGGAGCACCGAGCAGTACTTC. The whole variable domain, filled in from reference TRBV5-1 and TRBJ2-7, reads KAGVTQTPRYLIKTRGQQVTLSCSPISGHRSVSWYQQTPGQGLQFLFEYFSETQRNKGNFPGRFSGRQFSNSRSEMNVSTLELGDSALYLCASSLEPGGSTEQYFGPGTRLTVT.